This record covers a single T cell receptor beta chain. Its antigen is undetermined. Losses at the gene ends were 4 bases for V and 2 bases for J; bases not matched to a gene: 8. Germline V gene sequence: CDR1 SGHNT, CDR2 YYREEE (reference sequence). The CDR3 has 17 amino acids. Prior autoimmune disease or systemic immunosuppression barred patients. The data derive from a study of OX40 agonist ivuxolimab in advanced cancers. At the level of the study: Patients were dosed intravenously with ivuxolimab at 0.01 to 10 mg/kg every 2 weeks. Study findings and constraints: Some nonresponders likewise displayed low normalized T-cell clonal expansion.

Libraries were prepared by immunoSEQ multiplex PCR; TCRdb keeps only in-frame clonotypes and omits some of them. The repertoire includes 20,000 to 25,000 clones, roughly nine tenths of them detected once, and 20% to 30% sits in the top ten. The receptor was derived from an adult with an advanced solid tumor such as melanoma, head and neck, liver or kidney cancer. The genes are TRBV5-4 and TRBJ2-7; TRBD2 aligns across 14 bases. The sample consisted of CD4+ or CD8+ T cells sorted from blood, taken in a trial of the OX40 agonist ivuxolimab. This CDR3 is CASSGPGLAGDPYEQYF. The CDR3 DNA reads TGTGCCAGCAGCGGGCCGGGACTAGCGGGAGACCCCTACGAGCAGTACTTC.